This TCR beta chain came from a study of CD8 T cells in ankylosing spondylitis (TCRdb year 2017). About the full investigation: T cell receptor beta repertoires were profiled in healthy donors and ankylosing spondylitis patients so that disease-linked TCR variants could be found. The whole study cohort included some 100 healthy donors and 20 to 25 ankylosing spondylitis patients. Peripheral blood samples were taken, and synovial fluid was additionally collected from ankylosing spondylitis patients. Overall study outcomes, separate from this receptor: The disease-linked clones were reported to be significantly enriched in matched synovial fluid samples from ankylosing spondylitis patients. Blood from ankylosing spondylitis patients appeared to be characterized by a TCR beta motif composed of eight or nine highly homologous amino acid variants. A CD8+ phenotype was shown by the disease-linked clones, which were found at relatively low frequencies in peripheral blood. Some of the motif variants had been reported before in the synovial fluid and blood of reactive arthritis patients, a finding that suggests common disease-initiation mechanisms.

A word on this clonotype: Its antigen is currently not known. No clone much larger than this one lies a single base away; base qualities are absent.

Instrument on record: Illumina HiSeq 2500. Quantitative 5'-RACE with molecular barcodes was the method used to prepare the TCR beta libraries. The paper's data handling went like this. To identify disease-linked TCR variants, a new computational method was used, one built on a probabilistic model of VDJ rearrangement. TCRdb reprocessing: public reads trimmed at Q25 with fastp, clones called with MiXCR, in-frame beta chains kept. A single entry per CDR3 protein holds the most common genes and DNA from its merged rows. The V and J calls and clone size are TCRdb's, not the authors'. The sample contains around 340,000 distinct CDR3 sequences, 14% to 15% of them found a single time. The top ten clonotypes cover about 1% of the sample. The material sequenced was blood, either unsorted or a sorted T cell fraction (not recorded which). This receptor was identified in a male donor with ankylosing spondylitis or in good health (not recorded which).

The CDR3 region has the sequence CASSQGGGDSYNEQFF. The DNA sequence is TGCGCCAGCAGCCAGGGAGGGGGTGACTCCTACAATGAGCAGTTCTTC. The chain is assembled from TRBV5-1 and TRBJ2-1, with a weak D call of TRBD2 (7 bases match). The junction shows trimming of 4 bases on V and 0 bases on J, plus 14 bases between the germline ends. The cysteine opens and the phenylalanine closes a CDR3 of 16 amino acids. CDR3 DNA is the only sequence kept; it has 48 bases, read in frame from the first base. From the germline V gene, CDR1 is SGHRS and CDR2 is YFSETQ.